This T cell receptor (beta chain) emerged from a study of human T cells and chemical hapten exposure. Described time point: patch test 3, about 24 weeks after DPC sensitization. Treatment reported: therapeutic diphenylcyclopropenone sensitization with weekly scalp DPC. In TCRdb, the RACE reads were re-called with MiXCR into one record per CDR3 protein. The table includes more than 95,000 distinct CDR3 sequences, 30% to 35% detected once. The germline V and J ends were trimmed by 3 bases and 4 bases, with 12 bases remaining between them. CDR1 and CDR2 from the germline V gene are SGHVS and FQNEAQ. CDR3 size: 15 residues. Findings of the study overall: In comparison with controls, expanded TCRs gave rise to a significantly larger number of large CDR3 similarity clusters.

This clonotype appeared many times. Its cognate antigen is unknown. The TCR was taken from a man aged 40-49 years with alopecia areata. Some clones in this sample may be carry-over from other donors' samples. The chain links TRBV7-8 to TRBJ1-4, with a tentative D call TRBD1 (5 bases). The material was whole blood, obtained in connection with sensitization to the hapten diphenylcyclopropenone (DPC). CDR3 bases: TGTGCCAGCAGCTTGATGGCAGGGATTAATGAAAAACTGTTTTTT. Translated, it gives CASSLMAGINEKLFF.